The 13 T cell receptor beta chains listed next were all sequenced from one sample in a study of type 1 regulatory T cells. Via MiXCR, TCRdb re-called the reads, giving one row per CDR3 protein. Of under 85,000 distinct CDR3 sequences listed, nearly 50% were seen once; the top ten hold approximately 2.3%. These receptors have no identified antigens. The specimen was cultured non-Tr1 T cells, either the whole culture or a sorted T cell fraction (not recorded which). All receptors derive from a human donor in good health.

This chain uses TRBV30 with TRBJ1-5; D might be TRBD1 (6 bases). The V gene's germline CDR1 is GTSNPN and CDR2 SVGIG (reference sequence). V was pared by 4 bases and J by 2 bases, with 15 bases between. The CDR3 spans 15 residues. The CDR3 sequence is CAWTTGTSGNQPQHF. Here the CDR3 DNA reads TGTGCCTGGACTACCGGGACAAGCGGCAATCAGCCCCAGCATTTT.

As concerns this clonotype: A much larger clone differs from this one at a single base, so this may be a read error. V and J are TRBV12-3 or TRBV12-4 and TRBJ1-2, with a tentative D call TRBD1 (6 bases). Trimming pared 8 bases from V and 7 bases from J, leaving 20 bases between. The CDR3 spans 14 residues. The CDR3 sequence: CASGPPGQALGYTF. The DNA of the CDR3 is TGTGCCAGCGGTCCACCGGGACAAGCCCTTGGCTACACCTTC.

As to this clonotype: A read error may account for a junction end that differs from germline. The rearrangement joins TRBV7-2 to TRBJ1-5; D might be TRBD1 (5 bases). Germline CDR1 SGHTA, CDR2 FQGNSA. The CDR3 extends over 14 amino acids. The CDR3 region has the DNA TGTGCCGGCAGCTTAGACGGGGCGCAGGGTCCCCAGCATTTT. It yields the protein CAGSLDGAQGPQHF.

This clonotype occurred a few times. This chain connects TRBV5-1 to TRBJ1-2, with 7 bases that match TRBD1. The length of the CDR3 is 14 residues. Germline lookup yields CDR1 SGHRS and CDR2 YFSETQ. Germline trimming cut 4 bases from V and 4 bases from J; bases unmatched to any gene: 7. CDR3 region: CASSDPGQVYGYTF. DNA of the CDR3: TGCGCCAGCAGCGACCCCGGACAGGTCTATGGCTACACCTTC.

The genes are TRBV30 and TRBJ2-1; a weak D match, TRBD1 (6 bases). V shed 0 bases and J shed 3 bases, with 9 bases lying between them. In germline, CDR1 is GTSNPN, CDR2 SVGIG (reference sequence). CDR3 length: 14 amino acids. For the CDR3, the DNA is TGTGCCTGGAGTGTAGGACAGAACTACAATGAGCAGTTCTTC. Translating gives CAWSVGQNYNEQFF.

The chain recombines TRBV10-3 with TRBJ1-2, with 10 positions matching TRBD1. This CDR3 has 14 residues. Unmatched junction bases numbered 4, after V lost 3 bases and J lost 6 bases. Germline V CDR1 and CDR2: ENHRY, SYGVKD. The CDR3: CAISDPGQGHGYTF. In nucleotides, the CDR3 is TGTGCCATCAGTGACCCGGGACAGGGGCATGGCTACACCTTC.

The CDR3 DNA is TGTGCCAGTACCCCGGAACACAGGAACTATGGCTACACCTTC. The encoded protein is CASTPEHRNYGYTF. The rearrangement links TRBV19 to TRBJ1-2; a weak D match, TRBD1 (5 bases). The CDR3 extends over 14 amino acids. Looked up from germline, CDR1 is LNHDA and CDR2 is SQIVND (reference sequence). V dropped 7 bases and J dropped 2 bases, with 14 bases sitting between them.

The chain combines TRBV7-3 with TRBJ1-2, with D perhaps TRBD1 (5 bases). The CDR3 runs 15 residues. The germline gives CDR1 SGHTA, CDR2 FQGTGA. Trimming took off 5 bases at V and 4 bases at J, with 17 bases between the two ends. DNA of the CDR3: TGTGCCAGCAGCCCCAGGCAGGGAGGACCCTATGGCTACACCTTC. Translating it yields CASSPRQGGPYGYTF.

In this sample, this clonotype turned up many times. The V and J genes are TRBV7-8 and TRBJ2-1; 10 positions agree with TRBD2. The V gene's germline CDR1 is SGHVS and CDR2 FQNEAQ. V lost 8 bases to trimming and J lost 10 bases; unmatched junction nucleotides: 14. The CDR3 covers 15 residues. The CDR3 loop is CASSRESGGAEEQFF. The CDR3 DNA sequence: TGTGCCAGCTCCCGGGAGAGCGGGGGGGCGGAGGAGCAGTTCTTC.

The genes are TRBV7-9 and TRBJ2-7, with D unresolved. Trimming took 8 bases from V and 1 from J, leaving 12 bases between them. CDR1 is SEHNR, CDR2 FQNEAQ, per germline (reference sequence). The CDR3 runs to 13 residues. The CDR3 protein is CASAENWSYEQYF. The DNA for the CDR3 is TGTGCCAGCGCGGAAAATTGGTCCTACGAGCAGTACTTC.

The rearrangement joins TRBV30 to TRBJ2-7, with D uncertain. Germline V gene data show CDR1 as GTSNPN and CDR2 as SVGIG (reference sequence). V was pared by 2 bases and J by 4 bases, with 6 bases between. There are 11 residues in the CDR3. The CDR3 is CAWSSFYEQYF. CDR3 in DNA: TGTGCCTGGAGTTCGTTTTACGAGCAGTACTTC.

The CDR3 nucleotides read TGTGCCAGCAGTTTGAACTTAAAGGAGACCCAGTACTTC. It encodes CASSLNLKETQYF. The chain employs TRBV12-3 or TRBV12-4 and TRBJ2-5; D uncertain. Deletions cut 3 bases from V and 5 bases from J, with 10 bases between. The CDR3 is 13 residues long.

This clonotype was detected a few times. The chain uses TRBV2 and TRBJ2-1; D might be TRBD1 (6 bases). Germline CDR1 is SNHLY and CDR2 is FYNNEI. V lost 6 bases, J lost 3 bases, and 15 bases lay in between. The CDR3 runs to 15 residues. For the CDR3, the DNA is TGTGCCAGCAGCCGGGACACAAGGGTCTACAATGAGCAGTTCTTC. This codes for CASSRDTRVYNEQFF.